These 8 T cell receptor beta chains were all obtained from the same sample, sequenced in a study of blood T cell repertoires in COVID-19. The data were produced by immunoSEQ multiplex PCR, yet TCRdb's version contains in-frame clones alone and is incomplete. This sample has about 190,000 clones, with 82% found just once. Specimen: PBMCs or T cells enriched from blood (not recorded which). Source of these receptors: an older woman with acute COVID-19.

A few counts support this clone. V usage is TRBV28 and J usage is TRBJ2-1; 7 nucleotides agree with TRBD2. Germline trimming cut 6 bases from V and 4 bases from J; bases unmatched to any gene: 9. Germline V gene sequence: CDR1 MDHEN, CDR2 SYDVKM. The CDR3 is 15 residues long. In nucleotides, the CDR3 is TGTGCCAGCAGCCCCCTGGAGCGGGGATACAATGAGCAGTTCTTC. Translating gives CASSPLERGYNEQFF.

In the case of this clone: Other DNA sequences in the sample encode the same CDR3. The chain is built from TRBV19 and TRBJ1-5; 8 bases fit TRBD1. This CDR3 region has 14 residues. Per the germline V gene, CDR1 is LNHDA and CDR2 is SQIVND (reference sequence). With 6 bases clipped from V and 2 bases from J, the junction kept 3 bases outside the gene matches. The chain's CDR3 is CASSGQGGNQPQHF. The CDR3 DNA sequence: TGTGCCAGTAGCGGACAGGGAGGCAATCAGCCCCAGCATTTT.

V usage is TRBV29-1 and J usage is TRBJ1-5; D is undetermined. Trimming took 4 bases from V and 0 from J, leaving 7 bases between them. The CDR3 consists of 13 residues. The V gene's germline CDR1 is SQVTM and CDR2 ANQGSEA. CDR3 bases: TGCAGCGTTGGGTCCAGTAGCAATCAGCCCCAGCATTTT. Its translation is CSVGSSSNQPQHF.

V is TRBV5-1 and J is TRBJ1-1, with 9 bases that match TRBD1. Germline V gene sequence: CDR1 SGHRS, CDR2 YFSETQ. V gave up 4 bases and J gave up 7 bases; unmatched junction bases: 8. The CDR3 has 14 amino acids. The CDR3 spells CASSIQGASVEAFF. The DNA of the CDR3 is TGCGCCAGCAGCATACAGGGGGCTAGTGTTGAAGCTTTCTTT.

The chain carries TRBV29-1 and TRBJ2-2; 8 bases are shared with TRBD1. This CDR3 has 15 amino acids. Germline V gives CDR1 SQVTM, CDR2 ANQGSEA. V was pared by 7 bases and J by 3 bases, with 10 bases of the junction left unmatched. The CDR3 is CSGAQGASDTGELFF. The CDR3 DNA follows: TGCAGCGGGGCCCAGGGGGCTTCGGACACCGGGGAGCTGTTTTTT.

This chain uses TRBV27 with TRBJ1-1, with D perhaps TRBD1 (5 bases). The CDR3 sequence is 17 residues long. CDR1 MNHEY and CDR2 SMNVEV come from the germline V gene (reference sequence). Trimming shortened V by 0 bases and J by 3 bases, and 17 bases separated the two germline ends. The CDR3 DNA reads as TGTGCCAGCAGTTTATCGGCAAGTCAGGGTGGGGACACTGAAGCTTTCTTT. Translated: CASSLSASQGGDTEAFF.

The J gene is TRBJ2-1, the V gene TRBV9; D not resolved. Germline CDR1 is SGDLS and CDR2 is YYNGEE. V was cut by 0 bases and J by 3 bases, with 10 bases left in between. This CDR3 has 15 residues. CDR3 amino acids: CASSVGANSYNEQFF. The CDR3 DNA follows: TGTGCCAGCAGCGTAGGGGCTAACAGCTACAATGAGCAGTTCTTC.

The CDR3 sequence: CATSRGATLPSSYNEQFF. The CDR3 nucleotides are TGTGCCACCAGCAGGGGGGCGACCCTCCCCAGCTCCTACAATGAGCAGTTCTTC. The rearrangement joins TRBV15 to TRBJ2-1; a possible D gene is TRBD1 (6 bases). The CDR3 consists of 18 residues. V shed 3 bases and J shed 0 bases, with 18 bases lying between them. Germline V gene lookup returns CDR1 LNHNV and CDR2 YYDKDF (reference sequence).